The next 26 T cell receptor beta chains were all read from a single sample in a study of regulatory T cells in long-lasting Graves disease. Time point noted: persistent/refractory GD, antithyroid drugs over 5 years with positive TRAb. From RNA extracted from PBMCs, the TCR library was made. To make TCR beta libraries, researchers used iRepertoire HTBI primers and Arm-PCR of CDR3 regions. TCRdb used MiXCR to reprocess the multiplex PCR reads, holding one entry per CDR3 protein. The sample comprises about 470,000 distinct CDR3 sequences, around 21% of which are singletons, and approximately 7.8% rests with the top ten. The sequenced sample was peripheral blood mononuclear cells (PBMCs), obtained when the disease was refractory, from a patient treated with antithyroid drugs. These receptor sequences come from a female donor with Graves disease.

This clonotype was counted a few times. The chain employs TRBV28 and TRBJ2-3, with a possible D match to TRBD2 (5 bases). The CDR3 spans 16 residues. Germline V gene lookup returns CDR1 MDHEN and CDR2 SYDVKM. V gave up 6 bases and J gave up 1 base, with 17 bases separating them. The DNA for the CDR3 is TGTGCCAGCAGCCCAAAACTAGTCCTGGGCACAGATACGCAGTATTTT. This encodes CASSPKLVLGTDTQYF.

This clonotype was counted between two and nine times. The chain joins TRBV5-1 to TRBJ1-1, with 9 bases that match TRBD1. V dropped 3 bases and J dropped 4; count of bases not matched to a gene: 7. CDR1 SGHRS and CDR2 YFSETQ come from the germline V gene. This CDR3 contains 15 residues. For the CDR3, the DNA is TGCGCCAGCAGCTCAGGGACAGGGAAGGGCACTGAAGCTTTCTTT. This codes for CASSSGTGKGTEAFF.

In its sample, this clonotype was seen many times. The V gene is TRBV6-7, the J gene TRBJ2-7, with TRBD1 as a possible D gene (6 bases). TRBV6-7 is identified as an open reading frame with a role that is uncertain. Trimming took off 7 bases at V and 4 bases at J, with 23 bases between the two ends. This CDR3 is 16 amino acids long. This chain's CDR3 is CASTEGGRQEEYEQYF. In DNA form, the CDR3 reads TGTGCCAGCACCGAAGGCGGGCGACAGGAAGAATACGAGCAGTACTTC.

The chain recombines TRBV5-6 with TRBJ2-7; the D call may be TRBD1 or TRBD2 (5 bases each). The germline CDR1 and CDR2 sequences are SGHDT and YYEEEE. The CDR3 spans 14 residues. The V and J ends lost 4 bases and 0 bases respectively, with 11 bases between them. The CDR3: CASSDWGTSYEQYF. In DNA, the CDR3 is TGTGCCAGCAGCGACTGGGGGACCTCCTACGAGCAGTACTTC.

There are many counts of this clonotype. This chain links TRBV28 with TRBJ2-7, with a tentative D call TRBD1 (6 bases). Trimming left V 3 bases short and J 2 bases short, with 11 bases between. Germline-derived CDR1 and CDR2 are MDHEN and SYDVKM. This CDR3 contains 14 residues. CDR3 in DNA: TGTGCCAGCAGTTTCGGGACATTAGCCTACGAGCAGTACTTC. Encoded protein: CASSFGTLAYEQYF.

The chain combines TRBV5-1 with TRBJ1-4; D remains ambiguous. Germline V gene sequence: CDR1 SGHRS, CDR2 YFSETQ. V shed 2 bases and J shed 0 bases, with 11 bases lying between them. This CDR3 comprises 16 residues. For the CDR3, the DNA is TGCGCCAGCAGCTTAGATGGAGTTCCAACTAATGAAAAACTGTTTTTT. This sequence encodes CASSLDGVPTNEKLFF.

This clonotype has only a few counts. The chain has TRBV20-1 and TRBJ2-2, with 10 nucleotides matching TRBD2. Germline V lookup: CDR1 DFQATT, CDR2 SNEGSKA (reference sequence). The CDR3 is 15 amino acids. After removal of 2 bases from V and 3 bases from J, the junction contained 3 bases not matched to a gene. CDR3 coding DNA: TGCAGTGCTAGAAGGCTAGCGGGAGACACCGGGGAGCTGTTTTTT. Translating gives CSARRLAGDTGELFF.

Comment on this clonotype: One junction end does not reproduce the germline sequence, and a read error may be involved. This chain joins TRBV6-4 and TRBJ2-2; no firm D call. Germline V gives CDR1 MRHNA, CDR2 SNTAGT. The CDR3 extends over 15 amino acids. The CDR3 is CVSSYLDGSSGELFF. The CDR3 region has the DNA TGTGTCAGCAGCTACCTCGACGGCTCTAGCGGGGAGCTGTTTTTT.

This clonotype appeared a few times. This CDR3 is CASSLGGLAEITGELFF. The CDR3 nucleotides are TGTGCCAGCAGCTTGGGGGGACTAGCGGAAATCACCGGGGAGCTGTTTTTT. The chain is built from TRBV5-6 and TRBJ2-2, with 11 bases fitting TRBD2. Germline loops: CDR1 SGHDT, CDR2 YYEEEE. J was trimmed by 4 bases and V by 0 bases; bases with no gene match: 5. The CDR3 contains 17 residues.

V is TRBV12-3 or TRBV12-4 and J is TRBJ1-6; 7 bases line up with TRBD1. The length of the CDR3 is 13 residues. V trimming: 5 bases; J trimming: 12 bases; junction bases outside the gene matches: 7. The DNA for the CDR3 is TGTGCCAGCAGTCCCGCAGGGGGAGGACCCCTCCACTTT. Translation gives CASSPAGGGPLHF.

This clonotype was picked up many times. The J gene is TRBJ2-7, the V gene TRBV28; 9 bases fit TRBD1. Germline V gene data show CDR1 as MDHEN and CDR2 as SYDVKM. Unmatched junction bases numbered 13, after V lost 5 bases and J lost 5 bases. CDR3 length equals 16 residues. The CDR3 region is CASSPSTGTGKHEQYF. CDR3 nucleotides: TGTGCCAGCAGTCCTAGTACCGGGACAGGGAAACACGAGCAGTACTTC.

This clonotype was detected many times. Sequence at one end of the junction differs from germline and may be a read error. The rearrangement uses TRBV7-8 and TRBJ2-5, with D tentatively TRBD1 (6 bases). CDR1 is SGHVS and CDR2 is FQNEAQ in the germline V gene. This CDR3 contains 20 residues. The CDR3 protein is CTSSLNEFAPGHLFQETQYF. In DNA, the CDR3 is TGTACCAGCAGCTTAAACGAATTTGCGCCGGGACACCTATTCCAAGAGACCCAGTACTTC.

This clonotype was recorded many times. The CDR3 loop reads CASSRGTGLGEKLFF. CDR3 nucleotides: TGTGCCAGCAGCCGCGGGACAGGGCTAGGAGAAAAACTGTTTTTT. V is TRBV7-9 and J is TRBJ1-4, with 9 bases lining up with TRBD1. CDR1 and CDR2 from the germline V gene are SEHNR and FQNEAQ (reference sequence). CDR3 length equals 15 residues. Germline trimming cut 5 bases from V and 8 bases from J; bases unmatched to any gene: 9.

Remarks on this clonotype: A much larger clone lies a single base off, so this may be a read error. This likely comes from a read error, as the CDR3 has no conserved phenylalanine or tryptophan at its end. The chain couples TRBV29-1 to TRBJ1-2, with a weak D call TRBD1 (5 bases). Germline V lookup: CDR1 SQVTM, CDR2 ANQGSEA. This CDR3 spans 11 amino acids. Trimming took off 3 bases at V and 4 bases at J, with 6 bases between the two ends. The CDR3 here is CSVDDSYGYTL. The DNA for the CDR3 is TGCAGCGTTGACGACAGCTATGGCTACACCCTC.

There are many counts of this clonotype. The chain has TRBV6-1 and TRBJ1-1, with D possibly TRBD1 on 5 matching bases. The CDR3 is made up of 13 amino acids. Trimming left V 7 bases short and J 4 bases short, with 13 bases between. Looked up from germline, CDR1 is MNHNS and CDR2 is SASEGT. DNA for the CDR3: TGTGCCAGCACACAGCCCGGGGGCACTGAAGCTTTCTTT. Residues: CASTQPGGTEAFF.

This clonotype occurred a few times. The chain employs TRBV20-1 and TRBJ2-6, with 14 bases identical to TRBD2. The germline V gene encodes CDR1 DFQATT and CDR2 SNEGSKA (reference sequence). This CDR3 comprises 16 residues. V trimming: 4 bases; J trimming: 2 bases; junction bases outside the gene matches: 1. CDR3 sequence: CSAKTSGRAGANVLTF. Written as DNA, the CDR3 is TGCAGTGCTAAGACTAGCGGGAGGGCTGGGGCCAACGTCCTGACTTTC.

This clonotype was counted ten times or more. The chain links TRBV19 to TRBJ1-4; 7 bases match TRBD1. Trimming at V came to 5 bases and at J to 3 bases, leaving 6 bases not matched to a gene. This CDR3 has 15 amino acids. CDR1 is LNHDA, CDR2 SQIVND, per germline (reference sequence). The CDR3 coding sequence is TGTGCCAGTAGTCCTACAGGGGCGCCTAATGAAAAACTGTTTTTT. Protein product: CASSPTGAPNEKLFF.

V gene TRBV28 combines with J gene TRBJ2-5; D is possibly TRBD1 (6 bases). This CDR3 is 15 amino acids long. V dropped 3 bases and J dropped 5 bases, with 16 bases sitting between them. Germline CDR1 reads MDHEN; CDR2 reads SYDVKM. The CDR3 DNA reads TGTGCCAGCAGTTTCGGGGCAGGGGATGGGGAGACCCAGTACTTC. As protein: CASSFGAGDGETQYF.

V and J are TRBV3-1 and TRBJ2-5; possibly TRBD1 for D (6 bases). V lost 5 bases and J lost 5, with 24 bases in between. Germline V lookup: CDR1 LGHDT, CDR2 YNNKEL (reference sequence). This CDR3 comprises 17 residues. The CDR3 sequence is CASSSPGHWIVGETQYF. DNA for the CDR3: TGTGCCAGCAGCTCACCGGGACACTGGATAGTGGGGGAGACCCAGTACTTC.

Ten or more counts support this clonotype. The CDR3 spells CASSTAGGGYTF. The CDR3 DNA is TGTGCCAGCAGTACGGCAGGAGGTGGCTACACCTTC. The rearrangement links TRBV12-3 or TRBV12-4 to TRBJ1-2; D is uncertain. V lost 5 bases and J 7 bases, leaving 11 bases between the germline ends. This CDR3 is 12 amino acids long.

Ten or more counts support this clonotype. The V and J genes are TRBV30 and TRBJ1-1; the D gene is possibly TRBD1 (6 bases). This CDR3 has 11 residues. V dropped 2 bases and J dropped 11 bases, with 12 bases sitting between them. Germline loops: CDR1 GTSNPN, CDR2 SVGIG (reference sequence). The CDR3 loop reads CAWSQGPFAFF. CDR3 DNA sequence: TGTGCCTGGAGTCAGGGGCCGTTCGCTTTCTTT.

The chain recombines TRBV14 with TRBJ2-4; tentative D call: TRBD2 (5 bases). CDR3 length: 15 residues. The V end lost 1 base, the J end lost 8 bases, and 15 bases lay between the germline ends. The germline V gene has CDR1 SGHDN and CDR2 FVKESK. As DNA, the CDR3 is TGTGCCAGCAGCCAAGTTGGGCCTCCCGGGGACATTCAGTACTTC. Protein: CASSQVGPPGDIQYF.

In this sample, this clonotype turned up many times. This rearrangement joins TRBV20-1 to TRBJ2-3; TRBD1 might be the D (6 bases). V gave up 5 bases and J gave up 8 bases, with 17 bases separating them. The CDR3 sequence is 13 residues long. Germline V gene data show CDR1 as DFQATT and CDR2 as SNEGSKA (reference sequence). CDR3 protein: CSAPSRGSVTQYF. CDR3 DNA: TGCAGTGCTCCCTCAAGGGGGAGTGTTACGCAGTATTTT.

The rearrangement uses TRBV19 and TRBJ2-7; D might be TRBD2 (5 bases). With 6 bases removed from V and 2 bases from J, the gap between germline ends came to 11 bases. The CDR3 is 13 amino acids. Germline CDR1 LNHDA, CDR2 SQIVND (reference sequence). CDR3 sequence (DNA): TGTGCCAGTAGGCGGGCCCAGACCTACGAGCAGTACTTC. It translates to CASRRAQTYEQYF.

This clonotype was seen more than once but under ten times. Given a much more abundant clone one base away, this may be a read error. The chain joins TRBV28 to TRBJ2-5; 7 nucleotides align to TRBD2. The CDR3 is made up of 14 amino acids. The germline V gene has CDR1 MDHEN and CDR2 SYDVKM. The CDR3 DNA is TGTGTCAGCGGCCGATGGGGGGAGGGGGAGACCCAGTACTTC. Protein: CVSGRWGEGETQYF.

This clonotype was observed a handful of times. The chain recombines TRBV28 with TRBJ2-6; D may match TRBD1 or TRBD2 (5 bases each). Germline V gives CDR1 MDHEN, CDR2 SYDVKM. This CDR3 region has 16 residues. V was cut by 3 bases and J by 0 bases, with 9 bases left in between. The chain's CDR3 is CASSLFGTSGANVLTF. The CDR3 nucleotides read TGTGCCAGCAGTTTGTTTGGGACCTCTGGGGCCAACGTCCTGACTTTC. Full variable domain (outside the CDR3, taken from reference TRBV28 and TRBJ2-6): DVKVTQSSRYLVKRTGEKVFLECVQDMDHENMFWYRQDPGLGLRLIYFSYDVKMKEKGDIPEGYSVSREKKERFSLILESASTNQTSMYLCASSLFGTSGANVLTFGAGSRLTVL.